A selection of T cell receptor beta chains follows, all from one sample in a study of control samples from healthy donors and cancer patients. The method was immunoSEQ multiplex PCR; TCRdb's version includes in-frame clones alone and lacks a portion of them. This sample has 100,000 to 150,000 clones, with roughly 89% found just once. The sample comprised PBMCs. These receptors were collected from a man aged 50 or older with head and neck cancer. Each CDR3 is given without its conserved first and last residue. Fields, in order: CDR3 protein, J gene, V gene.

cdr3_aa: ASSPRGDPGNTIY
j_call: TRBJ1-3
v_call: TRBV9

cdr3_aa: ASSGGQGPGEKLF
j_call: TRBJ1-4
v_call: TRBV10-1

cdr3_aa: ASSLWGTGADTQY
j_call: TRBJ2-3
v_call: TRBV28

cdr3_aa: ASSLPPPDTQY
j_call: TRBJ2-3
v_call: TRBV12-3/TRBV12-4

cdr3_aa: ASSPRAEYPYGYT
j_call: TRBJ1-2
v_call: TRBV7-2

cdr3_aa: ASSSTSGGYYEQY
j_call: TRBJ2-7
v_call: TRBV19

cdr3_aa: ASSQEGDTEAF
j_call: TRBJ1-1
v_call: TRBV7-9

cdr3_aa: ASSQEYGYT
j_call: TRBJ1-2
v_call: TRBV3-1/TRBV3-2

cdr3_aa: ASSLRLAGASTLGTQY
j_call: TRBJ2-3
v_call: TRBV5-4

cdr3_aa: ASGSGTGHGYT
j_call: TRBJ1-2
v_call: TRBV12-5

cdr3_aa: ASSLALGIHNEQF
j_call: TRBJ2-1
v_call: TRBV7-6

cdr3_aa: ATSDPDPYLRDEQF
j_call: TRBJ2-1
v_call: TRBV24-1

cdr3_aa: ASSEAGTGVTEAF
j_call: TRBJ1-1
v_call: TRBV2

cdr3_aa: ASSEGSSYEQY
j_call: TRBJ2-7
v_call: TRBV18

cdr3_aa: ASSRTAGRTYEQY
j_call: TRBJ2-7
v_call: TRBV6-5

cdr3_aa: ASRLTGVDGYT
j_call: TRBJ1-2
v_call: TRBV19

cdr3_aa: ASSPLHRWGYT
j_call: TRBJ1-2
v_call: TRBV11-2

cdr3_aa: AWSALGRWGYT
j_call: TRBJ1-2
v_call: TRBV30

cdr3_aa: ASSLGSGQETQY
j_call: TRBJ2-5
v_call: TRBV5-1

cdr3_aa: ASSRGTEAF
j_call: TRBJ1-1
v_call: TRBV28

cdr3_aa: ASSPAGARDTEAF
j_call: TRBJ1-1
v_call: TRBV5-1